These T cell receptor beta chains were read from a single sample in a study of cytomegalovirus exposure and HLA in healthy donors. The protocol was immunoSEQ multiplex PCR, while the TCRdb copy is restricted to in-frame clones and leaves out a portion. The sample lists about 130,000 clones, roughly a tenth occurring once. Material for sequencing was PBMCs. These receptors came from a woman under 30 in good health and CMV-seropositive. Both conserved end residues are part of each CDR3. Fields, in order: D gene, J gene, V gene, clone size, CDR3 protein, CDR3 DNA. A D gene is named only where the DNA matches it firmly. The listing skips clone size in some rows; elsewhere it reads once, few, many or a size class.

D: NA; J: TRBJ2-2; V: TRBV28; size: few; CDR3: CASTRVNTGELFF; DNA: TGTGCCAGTACCAGGGTGAACACCGGGGAGCTGTTTTTT
D: TRBD1; J: TRBJ2-7; V: TRBV4-2; size: NA; CDR3: CASSQPGQGGEQYF; DNA: TGTGCCAGCAGCCAACCGGGACAGGGAGGCGAGCAGTACTTC
D: NA; J: TRBJ2-1; V: TRBV27; size: few; CDR3: CASKPVVLNEQFF; DNA: TGTGCCAGCAAGCCGGTGGTTCTAAATGAGCAGTTCTTC
D: NA; J: TRBJ1-4; V: TRBV5-1; size: few; CDR3: CASSLAPGLATNEKLFF; DNA: TGCGCCAGCAGCTTGGCTCCAGGCCTTGCAACTAATGAAAAACTGTTTTTT
D: TRBD1; J: TRBJ2-5; V: TRBV27; size: NA; CDR3: CASRRDRAEETQYF; DNA: TGTGCCAGCCGCCGGGACAGGGCGGAAGAGACCCAGTACTTC
D: NA; J: TRBJ2-7; V: TRBV2; size: few; CDR3: CASSSGHPYEQYF; DNA: TGTGCCAGCAGTTCGGGACACCCCTACGAGCAGTACTTC
D: NA; J: TRBJ1-1; V: TRBV5-4; size: few; CDR3: CASTPTVANTEAFF; DNA: TGTGCCAGCACCCCGACAGTGGCAAACACTGAAGCTTTCTTT
D: NA; J: TRBJ2-2; V: TRBV6-5; size: few; CDR3: CASSYSYVGQTGELFF; DNA: TGTGCCAGCAGTTATTCGTACGTTGGCCAAACCGGGGAGCTGTTTTTT
D: TRBD2; J: TRBJ2-7; V: TRBV10-3; size: NA; CDR3: CAISGAGAGGSYEQYF; DNA: TGTGCCATCAGTGGGGCAGGAGCGGGGGGCTCCTACGAGCAGTACTTC
D: NA; J: TRBJ2-4; V: TRBV6-6; size: NA; CDR3: CASSYWSGGGKNIQYF; DNA: TGTGCCAGCAGTTACTGGAGTGGTGGTGGTAAAAACATTCAGTACTTC
D: NA; J: TRBJ2-4; V: TRBV27; size: NA; CDR3: CASSPLQRIAKNIQYF; DNA: TGTGCCAGCAGTCCACTCCAGCGGATAGCCAAAAACATTCAGTACTTC
D: TRBD2; J: TRBJ2-1; V: TRBV7-2; size: NA; CDR3: CASGTSWNNEQFF; DNA: TGTGCCAGCGGGACTAGCTGGAACAATGAGCAGTTCTTC
D: TRBD1; J: TRBJ1-5; V: TRBV6-1; size: few; CDR3: CASEDRGNQPQHF; DNA: TGTGCCAGCGAAGACAGGGGGAATCAGCCCCAGCATTTT
D: NA; J: TRBJ2-1; V: TRBV5-1; size: NA; CDR3: CASSHNSYNEQFF; DNA: TGCGCCAGCAGCCACAACTCCTACAATGAGCAGTTCTTC
D: NA; J: TRBJ1-1; V: TRBV10-2; size: NA; CDR3: CASSEEGRMFRFTEAFF; DNA: TGCGCCAGCTCCGAGGAGGGGCGCATGTTTCGGTTCACTGAAGCTTTCTTT
D: NA; J: TRBJ1-5; V: TRBV2; size: NA; CDR3: CASRAGITDQPQHF; DNA: TGTGCCAGCAGGGCAGGGATTACTGATCAGCCCCAGCATTTT
D: NA; J: TRBJ2-7; V: TRBV19; size: few; CDR3: CASSEIAALSYEQYF; DNA: TGTGCCAGTAGCGAGATAGCGGCACTCTCCTACGAGCAGTACTTC
D: NA; J: TRBJ2-1; V: TRBV19; size: NA; CDR3: CASSDSFANEQFF; DNA: TGTGCCAGTAGTGACTCCTTCGCCAATGAGCAGTTCTTC
D: NA; J: TRBJ2-3; V: TRBV30; size: few; CDR3: CAWSVEAPDTQYF; DNA: TGTGCCTGGAGTGTGGAGGCCCCAGATACGCAGTATTTT
D: NA; J: TRBJ2-7; V: TRBV30; size: NA; CDR3: CAWSVFLEQYF; DNA: TGTGCCTGGAGTGTTTTCTTGGAGCAGTACTTC
D: NA; J: TRBJ1-1; V: TRBV29-1; size: few; CDR3: CSGMWGVATEAFF; DNA: TGCAGCGGGATGTGGGGGGTGGCCACTGAAGCTTTCTTT
D: TRBD2; J: TRBJ2-7; V: TRBV28; size: NA; CDR3: CASKRSSGVTYEQYF; DNA: TGTGCCAGCAAAAGGTCTAGCGGGGTTACCTACGAGCAGTACTTC
D: NA; J: TRBJ2-7; V: TRBV6-1; size: NA; CDR3: CASSPVGGHEQYF; DNA: TGTGCCAGCAGCCCCGTTGGAGGGCACGAGCAGTACTTC
D: NA; J: TRBJ2-1; V: TRBV11-2; size: NA; CDR3: CASSFTSYNEQFF; DNA: TGTGCCAGCAGCTTTACTTCCTACAATGAGCAGTTCTTC
D: TRBD1; J: TRBJ1-2; V: TRBV19; size: few; CDR3: CASRDRGNYGYTF; DNA: TGTGCCAGTAGAGACAGGGGGAACTATGGCTACACCTTC
D: TRBD1; J: TRBJ1-5; V: TRBV28; size: few; CDR3: CATRQGGSNQPQHF; DNA: TGTGCCACCAGACAGGGGGGAAGCAATCAGCCCCAGCATTTT
D: NA; J: TRBJ1-1; V: TRBV30; size: few; CDR3: CAWRSSNTEAFF; DNA: TGTGCCTGGAGGTCCTCGAACACTGAAGCTTTCTTT
D: NA; J: TRBJ2-7; V: TRBV6-6; size: NA; CDR3: CASSYTGDAYEQYF; DNA: TGTGCCAGCAGTTACACGGGAGATGCGTACGAGCAGTACTTC
D: TRBD1; J: TRBJ1-4; V: TRBV5-3; size: few; CDR3: CARSPTRRDRKGKLFF; DNA: TGTGCCAGAAGCCCGACTAGACGGGACAGGAAAGGAAAACTGTTTTTT
D: TRBD1; J: TRBJ1-4; V: TRBV4-2; size: NA; CDR3: CASSPGQGPINEKLFF; DNA: TGTGCCAGCAGCCCTGGACAGGGACCGATAAATGAAAAACTGTTTTTT
D: NA; J: TRBJ2-1; V: TRBV18; size: few; CDR3: CASSPLTGLVSEQFF; DNA: TGTGCCAGCTCACCGCTGACTGGGTTGGTGAGTGAGCAGTTCTTC
D: TRBD2; J: TRBJ2-7; V: TRBV9; size: NA; CDR3: CASSVGGRAYEQYF; DNA: TGTGCCAGCAGCGTTGGCGGGAGGGCCTACGAGCAGTACTTC
D: TRBD1; J: TRBJ1-2; V: TRBV29-1; size: NA; CDR3: CSVPTPLTGGFGGYTF; DNA: TGCAGCGTCCCAACCCCCCTGACAGGGGGCTTCGGGGGCTACACCTTC
D: TRBD1; J: TRBJ1-1; V: TRBV4-1; size: NA; CDR3: CASERQGGTEAFF; DNA: TGCGCCAGCGAACGACAGGGCGGCACTGAAGCTTTCTTT
D: NA; J: TRBJ1-5; V: TRBV5-6; size: few; CDR3: CASSLSFGNQPQHF; DNA: TGTGCCAGCAGCTTGTCGTTTGGCAATCAGCCCCAGCATTTT
D: TRBD1; J: TRBJ1-1; V: TRBV15; size: NA; CDR3: CATSRTGMDTEAFF; DNA: TGTGCCACCAGCAGGACAGGGATGGACACTGAAGCTTTCTTT
D: TRBD2; J: TRBJ2-1; V: TRBV15; size: NA; CDR3: CATSRETAGSNEQFF; DNA: TGTGCCACCAGCAGAGAAACAGCGGGAAGCAATGAGCAGTTCTTC
D: TRBD2; J: TRBJ2-3; V: TRBV30; size: NA; CDR3: CAWIPSGSSIDTQYF; DNA: TGTGCCTGGATCCCCAGCGGGAGTAGTATTGATACGCAGTATTTT
D: TRBD2; J: TRBJ2-5; V: TRBV28; size: NA; CDR3: CASSLGGTQETQYF; DNA: TGTGCCAGCAGCCTCGGGGGGACCCAAGAGACCCAGTACTTC
D: TRBD2; J: TRBJ2-1; V: TRBV6-4; size: few; CDR3: CASSPTGTTYEQFF; DNA: TGTGCCAGCAGTCCCACCGGGACTACCTATGAGCAGTTCTTC
D: NA; J: TRBJ2-2; V: TRBV2; size: NA; CDR3: CASSYTYTGELFF; DNA: TGTGCCAGCAGTTATACTTACACCGGGGAGCTGTTTTTT
D: TRBD2; J: TRBJ2-1; V: TRBV5-1; size: few; CDR3: CASSPEPSGYYEQFF; DNA: TGCGCCAGCAGCCCCGAGCCTAGCGGGTACTATGAGCAGTTCTTC
D: NA; J: TRBJ1-1; V: TRBV28; size: NA; CDR3: CASTLTGNTEAFF; DNA: TGTGCCAGCACCCTGACAGGGAACACTGAAGCTTTCTTT
D: NA; J: TRBJ1-5; V: TRBV5-8; size: few; CDR3: CASSHRTVSSNQPQHF; DNA: TGTGCCAGCAGCCACCGGACAGTTAGCAGCAATCAGCCCCAGCATTTT
D: TRBD1; J: TRBJ1-3; V: TRBV9; size: few; CDR3: CASSPQGVSGNTIYF; DNA: TGTGCCAGCAGCCCTCAGGGGGTATCTGGAAACACCATATATTTT